The present entry profiles one T cell receptor beta chain with its context. TCRdb keeps only in-frame clones here, not all; method: immunoSEQ multiplex PCR. The profile shows 78,000 or so clones, 75% to 90% of them singletons. The CDR3 runs 14 residues. V was shortened by 3 bases and J by 1 base, with 9 bases between the two germline ends. The V gene's germline CDR1 is MGHRA and CDR2 YSYEKL. The data originate from a study of technical replicates of blood from a handful of donors. The clonotype was recovered from a human donor in good health. Sequencing input: T cells isolated from PBMCs. This chain joins TRBV4-1 and TRBJ1-1; D is uncertain. CDR3 sequence reads: CASSQRRSNTEAFF. In DNA form, the CDR3 reads TGCGCCAGCAGCCAGAGGAGATCGAACACTGAAGCTTTCTTT.